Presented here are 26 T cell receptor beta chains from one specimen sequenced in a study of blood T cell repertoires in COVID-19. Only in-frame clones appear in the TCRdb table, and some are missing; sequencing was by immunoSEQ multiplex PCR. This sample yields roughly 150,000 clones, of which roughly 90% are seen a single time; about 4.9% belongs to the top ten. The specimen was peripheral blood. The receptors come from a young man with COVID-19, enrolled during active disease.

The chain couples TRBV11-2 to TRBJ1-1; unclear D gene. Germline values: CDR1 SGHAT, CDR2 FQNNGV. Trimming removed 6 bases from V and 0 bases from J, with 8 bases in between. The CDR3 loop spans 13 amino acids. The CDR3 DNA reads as TGTGCCAGCAGATATCAGATGAACACTGAAGCTTTCTTT. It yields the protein CASRYQMNTEAFF.

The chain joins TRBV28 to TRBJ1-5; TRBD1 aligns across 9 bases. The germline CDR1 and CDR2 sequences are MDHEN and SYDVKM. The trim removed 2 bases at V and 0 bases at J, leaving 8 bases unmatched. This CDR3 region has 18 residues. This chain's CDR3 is CASSLKTGQGGSNQPQHF. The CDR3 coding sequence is TGTGCCAGCAGTTTAAAGACGGGACAGGGAGGTAGCAATCAGCCCCAGCATTTT. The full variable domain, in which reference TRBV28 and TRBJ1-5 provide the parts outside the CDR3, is DVKVTQSSRYLVKRTGEKVFLECVQDMDHENMFWYRQDPGLGLRLIYFSYDVKMKEKGDIPEGYSVSREKKERFSLILESASTNQTSMYLCASSLKTGQGGSNQPQHFGDGTRLSIL.

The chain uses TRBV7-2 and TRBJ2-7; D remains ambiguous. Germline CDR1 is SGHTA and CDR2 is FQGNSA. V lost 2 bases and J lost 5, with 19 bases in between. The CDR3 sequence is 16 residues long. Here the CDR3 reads CASSLSGPFGLNEQYF. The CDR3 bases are TGTGCCAGCAGCTTATCAGGCCCTTTCGGCTTGAACGAGCAGTACTTC.

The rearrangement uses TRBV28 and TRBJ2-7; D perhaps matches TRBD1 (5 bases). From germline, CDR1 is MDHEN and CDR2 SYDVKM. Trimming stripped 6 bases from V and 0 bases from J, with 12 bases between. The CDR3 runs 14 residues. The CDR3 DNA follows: TGTGCCAGCAGGACAGCCCGGAGCTCCTACGAGCAGTACTTC. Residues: CASRTARSSYEQYF. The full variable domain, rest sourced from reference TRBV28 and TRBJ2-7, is DVKVTQSSRYLVKRTGEKVFLECVQDMDHENMFWYRQDPGLGLRLIYFSYDVKMKEKGDIPEGYSVSREKKERFSLILESASTNQTSMYLCASRTARSSYEQYFGPGTRLTVT.

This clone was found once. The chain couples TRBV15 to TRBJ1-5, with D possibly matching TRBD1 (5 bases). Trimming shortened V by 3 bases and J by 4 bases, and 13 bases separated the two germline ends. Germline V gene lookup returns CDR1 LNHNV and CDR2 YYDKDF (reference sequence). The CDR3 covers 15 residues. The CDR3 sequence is CATSRHSGGNQPQHF. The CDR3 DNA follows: TGTGCCACCAGCAGGCACTCGGGGGGAAATCAGCCCCAGCATTTT. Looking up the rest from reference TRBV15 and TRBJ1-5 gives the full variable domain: DAMVIQNPRYQVTQFGKPVTLSCSQTLNHNVMYWYQQKSSQAPKLLFHYYDKDFNNEADTPDNFQSRRPNTSFCFLDIRSPGLGDTAMYLCATSRHSGGNQPQHFGDGTRLSIL.

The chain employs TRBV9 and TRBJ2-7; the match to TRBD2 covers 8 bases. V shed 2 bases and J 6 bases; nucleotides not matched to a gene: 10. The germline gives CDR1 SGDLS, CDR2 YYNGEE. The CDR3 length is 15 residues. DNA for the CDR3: TGTGCCAGCAGCGTTAGCGGGGACCGGGGGGGCGAGCAGTACTTC. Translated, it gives CASSVSGDRGGEQYF.

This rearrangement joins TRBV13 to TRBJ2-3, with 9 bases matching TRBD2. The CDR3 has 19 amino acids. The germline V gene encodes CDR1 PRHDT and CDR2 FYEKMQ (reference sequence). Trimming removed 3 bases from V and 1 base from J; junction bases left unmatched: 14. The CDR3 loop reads CASSLGRGLASGGTDTQYF. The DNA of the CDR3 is TGTGCCAGCAGCTTGGGACGCGGACTAGCGAGTGGTGGCACAGATACGCAGTATTTT.

The CDR3, as DNA: TGTGCCAGCGAGGAAGGTGCTTCTGGAAACACCATATATTTT. Translating gives CASEEGASGNTIYF. The rearrangement joins TRBV5-5 to TRBJ1-3, with D hard to call. The CDR3 runs to 14 residues. Trimming removed 7 bases at V and 1 base at J, with 12 bases between. Germline V CDR1 and CDR2: SGHKS, YYEKEE (reference sequence).

Written as DNA, the CDR3 is TGTGCCATCAGCGCAAATCAGGGGGCTGGGGGCTACACCTTC. Protein: CAISANQGAGGYTF. The chain carries TRBV10-3 and TRBJ1-2; 8 bases align to TRBD1. The germline V gene encodes CDR1 ENHRY and CDR2 SYGVKD. The trim removed 6 bases at V and 8 bases at J, leaving 11 bases unmatched. The CDR3 has 14 amino acids.

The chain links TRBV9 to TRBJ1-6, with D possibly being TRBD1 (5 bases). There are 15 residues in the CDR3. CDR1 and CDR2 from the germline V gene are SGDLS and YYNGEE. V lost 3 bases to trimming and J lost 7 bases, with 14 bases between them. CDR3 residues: CASSGSGVENSPLHF. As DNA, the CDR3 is TGTGCCAGCAGCGGCTCGGGGGTGGAAAATTCACCCCTCCACTTT.

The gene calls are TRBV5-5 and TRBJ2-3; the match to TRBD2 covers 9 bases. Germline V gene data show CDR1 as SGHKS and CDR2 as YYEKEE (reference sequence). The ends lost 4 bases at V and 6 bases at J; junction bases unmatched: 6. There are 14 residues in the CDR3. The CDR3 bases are TGTGCCAGCAGCCCGGGACTAGCCGCGGATACGCAGTATTTT. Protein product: CASSPGLAADTQYF.

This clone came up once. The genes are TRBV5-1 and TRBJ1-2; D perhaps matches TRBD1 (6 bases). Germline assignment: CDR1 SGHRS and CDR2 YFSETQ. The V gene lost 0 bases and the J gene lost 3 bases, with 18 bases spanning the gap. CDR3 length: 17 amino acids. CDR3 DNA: TGCGCCAGCAGCTTGGACCCTCGGGGGGGCCGGGACTATGGCTACACCTTC. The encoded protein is CASSLDPRGGRDYGYTF.

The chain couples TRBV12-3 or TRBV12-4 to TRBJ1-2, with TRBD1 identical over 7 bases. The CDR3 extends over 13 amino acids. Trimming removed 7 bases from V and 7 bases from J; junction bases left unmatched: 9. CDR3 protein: CASNDRDLGGYTF. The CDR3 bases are TGTGCCAGCAACGACAGGGACTTAGGTGGCTACACCTTC.

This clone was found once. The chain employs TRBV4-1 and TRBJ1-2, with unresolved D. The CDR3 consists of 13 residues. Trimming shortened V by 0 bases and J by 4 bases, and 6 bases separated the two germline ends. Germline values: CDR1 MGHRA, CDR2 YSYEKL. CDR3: CASSQDNTYGYTF. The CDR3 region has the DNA TGCGCCAGCAGCCAAGATAACACCTATGGCTACACCTTC.

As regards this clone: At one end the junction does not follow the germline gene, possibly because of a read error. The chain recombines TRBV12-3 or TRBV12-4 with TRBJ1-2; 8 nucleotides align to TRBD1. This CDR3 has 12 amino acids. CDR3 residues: CASSSDRVVLLF. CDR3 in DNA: TGTGCCAGCAGTTCGGACAGGGTGGTACTCCTATTC.

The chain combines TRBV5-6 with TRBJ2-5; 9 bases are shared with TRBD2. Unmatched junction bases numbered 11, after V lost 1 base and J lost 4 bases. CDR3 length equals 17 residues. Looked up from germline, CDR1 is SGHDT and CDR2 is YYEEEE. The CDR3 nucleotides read TGTGCCAGCAGCTTGCCGACTAGCGGTTACGGGGGAGAGACCCAGTACTTC. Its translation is CASSLPTSGYGGETQYF.

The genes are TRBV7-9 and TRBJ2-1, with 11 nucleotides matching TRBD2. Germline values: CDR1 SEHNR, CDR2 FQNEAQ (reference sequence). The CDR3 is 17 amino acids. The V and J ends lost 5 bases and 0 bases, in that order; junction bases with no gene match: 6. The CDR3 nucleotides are TGTGCCAGCAGCCAATTAGCGGGAGGGAGCTCCTACAATGAGCAGTTCTTC. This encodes CASSQLAGGSSYNEQFF.

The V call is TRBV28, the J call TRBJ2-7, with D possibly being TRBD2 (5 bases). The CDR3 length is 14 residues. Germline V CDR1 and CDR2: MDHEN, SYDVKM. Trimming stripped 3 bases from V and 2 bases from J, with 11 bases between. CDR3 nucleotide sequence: TGTGCCAGCAGTTTTCCGGGAAGTCCCTACGAGCAGTACTTC. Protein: CASSFPGSPYEQYF. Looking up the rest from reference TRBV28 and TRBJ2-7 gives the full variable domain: DVKVTQSSRYLVKRTGEKVFLECVQDMDHENMFWYRQDPGLGLRLIYFSYDVKMKEKGDIPEGYSVSREKKERFSLILESASTNQTSMYLCASSFPGSPYEQYFGPGTRLTVT.

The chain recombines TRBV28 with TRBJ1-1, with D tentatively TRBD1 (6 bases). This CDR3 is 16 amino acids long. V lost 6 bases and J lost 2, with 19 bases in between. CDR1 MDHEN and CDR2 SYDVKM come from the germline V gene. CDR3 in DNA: TGTGCCAGCAGCCCTCCTGGACAGATACCCAACACTGAAGCTTTCTTT. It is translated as CASSPPGQIPNTEAFF.

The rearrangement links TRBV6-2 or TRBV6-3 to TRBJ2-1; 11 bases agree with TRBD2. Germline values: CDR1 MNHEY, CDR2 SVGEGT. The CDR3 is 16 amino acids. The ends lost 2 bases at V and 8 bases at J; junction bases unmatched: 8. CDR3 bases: TGTGCCAGCAGTTACGGGTCTAGCGGGAGGTGGGATGAGCAGTTCTTC. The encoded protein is CASSYGSSGRWDEQFF.

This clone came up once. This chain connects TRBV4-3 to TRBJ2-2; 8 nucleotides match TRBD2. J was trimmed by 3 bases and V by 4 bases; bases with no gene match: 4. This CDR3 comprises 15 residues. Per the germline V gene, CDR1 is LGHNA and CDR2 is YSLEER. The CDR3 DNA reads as TGCGCCAGCAGCCGACAAGCGGGGGACACCGGGGAGCTGTTTTTT. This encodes CASSRQAGDTGELFF.

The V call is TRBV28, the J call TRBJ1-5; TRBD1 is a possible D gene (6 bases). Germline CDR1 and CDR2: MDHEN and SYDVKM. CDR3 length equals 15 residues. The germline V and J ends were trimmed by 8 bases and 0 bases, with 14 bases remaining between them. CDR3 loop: CASGAGTISNQPQHF. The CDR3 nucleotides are TGTGCCAGCGGGGCCGGGACAATTAGCAATCAGCCCCAGCATTTT.

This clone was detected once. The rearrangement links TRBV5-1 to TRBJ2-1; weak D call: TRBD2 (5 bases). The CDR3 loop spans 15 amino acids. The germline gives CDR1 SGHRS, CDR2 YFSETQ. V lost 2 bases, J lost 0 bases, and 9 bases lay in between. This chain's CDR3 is CASSFGLSSYNEQFF. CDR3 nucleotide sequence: TGCGCCAGCAGCTTTGGACTGAGCTCCTACAATGAGCAGTTCTTC.

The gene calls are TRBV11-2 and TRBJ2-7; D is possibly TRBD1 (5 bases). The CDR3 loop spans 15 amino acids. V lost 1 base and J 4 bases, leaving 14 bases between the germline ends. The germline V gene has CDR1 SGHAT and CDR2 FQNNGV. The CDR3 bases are TGTGCCAGCAGCTTAGGTAGGACAAGGGTTTACGAGCAGTACTTC. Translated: CASSLGRTRVYEQYF.

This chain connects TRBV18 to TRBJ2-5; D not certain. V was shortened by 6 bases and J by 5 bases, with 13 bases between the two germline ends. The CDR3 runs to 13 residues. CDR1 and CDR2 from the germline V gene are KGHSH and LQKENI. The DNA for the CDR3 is TGTGCCAGCTCTGACCGACTTCAGGAGACCCAGTACTTC. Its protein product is CASSDRLQETQYF.

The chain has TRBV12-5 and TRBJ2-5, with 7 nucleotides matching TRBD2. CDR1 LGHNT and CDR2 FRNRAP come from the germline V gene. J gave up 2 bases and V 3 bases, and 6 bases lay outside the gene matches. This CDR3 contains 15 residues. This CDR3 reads CASGLEGGPQETQYF. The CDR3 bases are TGTGCTAGTGGTTTAGAGGGAGGGCCGCAAGAGACCCAGTACTTC. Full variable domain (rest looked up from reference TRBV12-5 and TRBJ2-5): DARVTQTPRHKVTEMGQEVTMRCQPILGHNTVFWYRQTMMQGLELLAYFRNRAPLDDSGMPKDRFSAEMPDATLATLKIQPSEPRDSAVYFCASGLEGGPQETQYFGPGTRLLVL.